The 18 T cell receptor beta chains listed next were all sequenced from one sample in a study of blood T cell repertoires in COVID-19. Here immunoSEQ multiplex PCR was the method, and the copy in TCRdb shows in-frame clones only, minus some. Counted here are 200,000 or so clones, 80% to 90% occurring once; the ten biggest clones make up about 2.1%. Material for sequencing was PBMCs or T cells enriched from blood (not recorded which). These receptors came from a middle-aged woman with acute COVID-19.

The chain employs TRBV18 and TRBJ2-5, with 8 bases fitting TRBD2. This CDR3 is 15 amino acids long. The J segment lost 0 bases and the V segment lost 3 bases, leaving 3 bases of the junction unmatched. Germline CDR1 KGHSH, CDR2 LQKENI. The DNA for the CDR3 is TGTGCCAGCTCACCCCAGCGGGGGTACCAAGAGACCCAGTACTTC. Protein: CASSPQRGYQETQYF.

This sequence joins TRBV6-1 and TRBJ1-5; perhaps TRBD1 as D (5 bases). V lost 3 bases and J lost 7, with 13 bases in between. In germline, CDR1 is MNHNS, CDR2 SASEGT. This CDR3 has 14 amino acids. The CDR3 is CASSDGGKGQPQHF. The CDR3 coding sequence is TGTGCCAGCAGTGATGGGGGGAAGGGGCAGCCCCAGCATTTT.

The V and J genes are TRBV3-1 (or the pseudogene TRBV3-2) and TRBJ2-7, with a possible D match to TRBD2 (6 bases). V gave up 2 bases and J gave up 5 bases, with 13 bases separating them. The germline V gene has CDR1 LGHDT and CDR2 YNNKEL (reference sequence). The length of the CDR3 is 14 residues. The CDR3 nucleotides read TGTGCCAGCAGCCAACAGACTAGTGGGGACGAGCAGTACTTC. This sequence encodes CASSQQTSGDEQYF.

The CDR3 is CASSSGQGGQPQHF. CDR3 DNA: TGTGCCAGCAGTTCCGGACAGGGCGGTCAGCCCCAGCATTTT. V gene TRBV28 combines with J gene TRBJ1-5, with 8 bases identical to TRBD1. Germline V gives CDR1 MDHEN, CDR2 SYDVKM. This CDR3 spans 14 amino acids. J was trimmed by 6 bases and V by 4 bases; bases with no gene match: 5.

The gene calls are TRBV20-1 and TRBJ1-2; 8 bases are shared with TRBD1. Trimming at V came to 3 bases and at J to 7 bases, leaving 13 bases not matched to a gene. The CDR3 totals 15 residues. Germline V gene sequence: CDR1 DFQATT, CDR2 SNEGSKA (reference sequence). The CDR3 spells CSASLLGQGAGGYTF. The CDR3, as DNA: TGCAGTGCTAGTCTACTCGGACAGGGAGCGGGTGGCTACACCTTC.

The rearrangement uses TRBV5-1 and TRBJ2-3, with 10 bases fitting TRBD1. Germline V gene lookup returns CDR1 SGHRS and CDR2 YFSETQ. CDR3 length: 15 amino acids. The ends lost 3 bases at V and 3 bases at J; junction bases unmatched: 4. The CDR3 bases are TGCGCCAGCAGCTCGGGGGGACAGGGGACAGATACGCAGTATTTT. Translated, it gives CASSSGGQGTDTQYF.

This sequence joins TRBV19 and TRBJ2-7, with TRBD1 matching over 7 bases. The CDR3 is 18 residues long. The V gene's germline CDR1 is LNHDA and CDR2 SQIVND (reference sequence). Germline trimming cut 4 bases from V and 2 bases from J; bases unmatched to any gene: 17. CDR3 bases: TGTGCCAGTAGTACAGAGGGAAGAGGGGGCTCCCCACCCTACGAGCAGTACTTC. Protein sequence: CASSTEGRGGSPPYEQYF.

The chain joins TRBV7-3 to TRBJ2-6; tentative D call: TRBD2 (6 bases). Germline V gene data show CDR1 as SGHTA and CDR2 as FQGTGA. Trimming removed 0 bases at V and 0 bases at J, with 21 bases between. This CDR3 has 21 amino acids. Here the CDR3 reads CASSLTGNRRGLSSGANVLTF. The CDR3 region has the DNA TGTGCCAGCAGCTTAACGGGTAATCGGAGGGGCCTTAGCTCTGGGGCCAACGTCCTGACTTTC.

V is TRBV18 and J is TRBJ2-2; no definite D call. Between the trimmed V and J ends, which lost 1 base and 0 bases, there was a span of 6 bases. The CDR3 is 15 residues long. The germline CDR1 and CDR2 sequences are KGHSH and LQKENI. The CDR3 is CASSPRAPNTGELFF. For the CDR3, the DNA is TGTGCCAGCTCACCACGGGCCCCGAACACCGGGGAGCTGTTTTTT.

The V and J genes are TRBV5-4 and TRBJ1-4; tentatively, D is TRBD1 (6 bases). The V gene lost 1 base and the J gene lost 7 bases, with 14 bases spanning the gap. Looked up from germline, CDR1 is SGHNT and CDR2 is YYREEE (reference sequence). The CDR3 runs to 15 residues. The CDR3 nucleotides read TGTGCCAGCAGCTTGTACGGACAGCAGCTTGAAAAACTGTTTTTT. As protein: CASSLYGQQLEKLFF.

The chain employs TRBV2 and TRBJ2-3; 11 bases align to TRBD1. The CDR3 contains 15 residues. The V segment lost 6 bases and the J segment 3 bases; nucleotides outside the gene matches: 5. Germline lookup yields CDR1 SNHLY and CDR2 FYNNEI. The chain's CDR3 is CASRKGQGGTDTQYF. The CDR3 bases are TGTGCCAGCAGGAAGGGACAGGGGGGGACAGATACGCAGTATTTT.

The chain employs TRBV9 and TRBJ1-1; the match to TRBD1 covers 7 bases. Trimming at V came to 0 bases and at J to 5 bases, leaving 4 bases not matched to a gene. Germline V gene lookup returns CDR1 SGDLS and CDR2 YYNGEE. The CDR3 runs to 14 residues. CDR3 bases: TGTGCCAGCAGCGTAGGTCAGGGGGGAACTGAAGCTTTCTTT. It yields the protein CASSVGQGGTEAFF.

J is TRBJ1-6 and V is TRBV6-5; weak D call: TRBD1 (6 bases). The germline gives CDR1 MNHEY, CDR2 SVGAGI. V lost 9 bases to trimming and J lost 8 bases, with 20 bases between them. CDR3 length: 15 amino acids. The CDR3 bases are TGTGCCAGTCTTGCCAGGGCAGGGGTGTATTCACCCCTCCACTTT. Protein product: CASLARAGVYSPLHF.

The chain couples TRBV18 to TRBJ2-7, with a weak D call TRBD2 (6 bases). V was cut by 3 bases and J by 4 bases, with 13 bases left in between. The CDR3 runs to 14 residues. Germline assignment: CDR1 KGHSH and CDR2 LQKENI. CDR3 in amino acids: CASSPPSGSYEQYF. The CDR3 DNA reads as TGTGCCAGCTCACCCCCCAGCGGGTCATACGAGCAGTACTTC. The full variable domain, in which reference TRBV18 and TRBJ2-7 provide the parts outside the CDR3, is NAGVMQNPRHLVRRRGQEARLRCSPMKGHSHVYWYRQLPEEGLKFMVYLQKENIIDESGMPKERFSAEFPKEGPSILRIQQVVRGDSAAYFCASSPPSGSYEQYFGPGTRLTVT.

The V gene is TRBV2, the J gene TRBJ1-6; 8 nucleotides align to TRBD1. The CDR3 is 19 residues long. Trimming at V came to 7 bases and at J to 7 bases, leaving 21 bases not matched to a gene. Germline CDR1 reads SNHLY; CDR2 reads FYNNEI. The CDR3 coding sequence is TGTGCCAGCACCGGAACGGCAGGGGGCTGGTTAAGTAGGAATTCACCCCTCCACTTT. The encoded protein is CASTGTAGGWLSRNSPLHF.

This chain links TRBV28 with TRBJ2-7; TRBD1 might be the D (5 bases). The CDR3 covers 11 residues. V gave up 5 bases and J gave up 4 bases, with 6 bases separating them. CDR1 MDHEN and CDR2 SYDVKM come from the germline V gene. The CDR3 sequence is CASSRGYEQYF. CDR3 coding DNA: TGTGCCAGCAGTAGGGGATACGAGCAGTACTTC. The full variable domain, its missing parts supplied by reference TRBV28 and TRBJ2-7, is DVKVTQSSRYLVKRTGEKVFLECVQDMDHENMFWYRQDPGLGLRLIYFSYDVKMKEKGDIPEGYSVSREKKERFSLILESASTNQTSMYLCASSRGYEQYFGPGTRLTVT.

This sequence joins TRBV27 and TRBJ1-2; 7 bases line up with TRBD1. Losses at the gene ends were 2 bases for V and 2 bases for J; bases not matched to a gene: 2. The germline CDR1 and CDR2 sequences are MNHEY and SMNVEV (reference sequence). The CDR3 covers 14 residues. The CDR3 protein is CASSLTGVNYGYTF. For the CDR3, the DNA is TGTGCCAGCAGTTTAACAGGGGTAAACTATGGCTACACCTTC.

The chain employs TRBV7-2 and TRBJ2-3, with 10 bases matching TRBD2. V lost 3 bases and J lost 4; bases outside the gene matches: 4. The CDR3 contains 15 residues. Germline-derived CDR1 and CDR2 are SGHTA and FQGNSA. This chain's CDR3 is CASSLLAGAADTQYF. CDR3 bases: TGTGCCAGCAGCTTGCTAGCGGGAGCAGCAGATACGCAGTATTTT.